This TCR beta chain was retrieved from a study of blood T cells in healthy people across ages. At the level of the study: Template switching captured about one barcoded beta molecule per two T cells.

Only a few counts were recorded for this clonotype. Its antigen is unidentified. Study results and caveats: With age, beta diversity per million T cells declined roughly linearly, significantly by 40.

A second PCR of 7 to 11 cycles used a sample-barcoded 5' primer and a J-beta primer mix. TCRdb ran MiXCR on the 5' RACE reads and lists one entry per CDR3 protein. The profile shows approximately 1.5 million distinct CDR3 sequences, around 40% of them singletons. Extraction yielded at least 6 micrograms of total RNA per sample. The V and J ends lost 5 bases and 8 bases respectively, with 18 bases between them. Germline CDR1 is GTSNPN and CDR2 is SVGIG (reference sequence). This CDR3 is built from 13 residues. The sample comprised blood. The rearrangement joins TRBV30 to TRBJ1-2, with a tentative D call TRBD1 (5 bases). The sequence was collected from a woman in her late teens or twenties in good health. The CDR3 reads CAWQRGQGEGYTF. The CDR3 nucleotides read TGTGCCTGGCAACGTGGGCAGGGCGAAGGCTACACCTTC.